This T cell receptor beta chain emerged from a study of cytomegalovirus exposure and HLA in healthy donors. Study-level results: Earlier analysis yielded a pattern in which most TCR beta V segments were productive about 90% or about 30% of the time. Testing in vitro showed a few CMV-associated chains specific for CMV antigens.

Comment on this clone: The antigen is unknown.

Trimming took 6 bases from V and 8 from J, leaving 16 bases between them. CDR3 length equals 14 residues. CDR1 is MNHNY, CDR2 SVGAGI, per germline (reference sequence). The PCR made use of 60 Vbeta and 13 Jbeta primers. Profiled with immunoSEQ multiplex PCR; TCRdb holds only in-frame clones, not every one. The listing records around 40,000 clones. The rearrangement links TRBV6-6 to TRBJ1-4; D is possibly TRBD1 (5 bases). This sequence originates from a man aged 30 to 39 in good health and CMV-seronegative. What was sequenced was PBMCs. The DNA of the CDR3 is TGTGCCAGCAGCCGCGACAGTGTTCGGGAAAAACTGTTTTTT. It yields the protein CASSRDSVREKLFF.